The rows below give T cell receptor beta chains drawn from one sample of a study of T cell changes during pregnancy in multiple sclerosis. The data were produced by immunoSEQ multiplex PCR, yet TCRdb's version contains in-frame clones alone and is incomplete. The sample has 100,000 or so clones, 91% seen once. This specimen was peripheral blood, taken in the second trimester of pregnancy. Every receptor here comes from a female donor with multiple sclerosis, enrolled in a pregnancy study. The CDR3 runs from the conserved cysteine through the conserved F or W. A D gene is named only where the DNA matches it firmly. For some rows the clone size is stated as once, few or many, or as a class when expanded; others skip it.

CDR3: CASTGWEAGSYNEQFF
DNA: TGTGCCAGTACGGGTTGGGAAGCGGGATCCTACAATGAGCAGTTCTTC
D: TRBD2
J: TRBJ2-1
V: TRBV19
size: NA

CDR3: CASSLGQGYNEQYF
DNA: TGCGCCAGCAGCTTGGGACAGGGCTACAACGAGCAGTACTTC
D: TRBD1
J: TRBJ2-7
V: TRBV5-1
size: NA

CDR3: CASSSTSGSTGELFF
DNA: TGCGCCAGCAGCTCGACTAGCGGGAGTACCGGGGAGCTGTTTTTT
D: TRBD2
J: TRBJ2-2
V: TRBV5-1
size: NA

CDR3: CASSLGGHITDTQYF
DNA: TGTGCCAGCAGCTTAGGGGGCCATATCACAGATACGCAGTATTTT
D: NA
J: TRBJ2-3
V: TRBV7-9
size: NA

CDR3: CSVAGGTSGSGDTQYF
DNA: TGCAGCGTTGCGGGTGGGACTAGCGGGAGTGGGGATACGCAGTATTTT
D: TRBD2
J: TRBJ2-3
V: TRBV29-1
size: NA

CDR3: CSVASGRALSNEQFF
DNA: TGCAGCGTAGCTAGCGGGAGGGCCCTTTCCAATGAGCAGTTCTTC
D: TRBD2
J: TRBJ2-1
V: TRBV29-1
size: once

CDR3: CASSQERGGTSYNEQFF
DNA: TGTGCCAGCAGCCAAGAGAGGGGCGGGACCTCCTACAATGAGCAGTTCTTC
D: NA
J: TRBJ2-1
V: TRBV11-2
size: NA

CDR3: CASSLLARSSYNEQFF
DNA: TGTGCCAGCAGCTTATTGGCACGGAGCTCCTACAATGAGCAGTTCTTC
D: NA
J: TRBJ2-1
V: TRBV7-9
size: NA

CDR3: CASRQTSGGYTF
DNA: TGTGCCAGCAGACAGACATCGGGAGGCTACACCTTC
D: NA
J: TRBJ1-2
V: TRBV6-1
size: few

CDR3: CASRSQHRASGSRDTQYF
DNA: TGTGCCAGCAGGTCTCAACACCGAGCAAGCGGGAGCAGGGATACGCAGTATTTT
D: TRBD2
J: TRBJ2-3
V: TRBV9
size: once

CDR3: CASSSKGGTSGYEQYF
DNA: TGTGCCAGCAGCTCTAAGGGCGGGACTAGTGGTTACGAGCAGTACTTC
D: TRBD2
J: TRBJ2-7
V: TRBV7-3
size: once

CDR3: CASSPGTSPKSYEQYF
DNA: TGTGCCAGCAGCCCGGGGACTAGCCCCAAATCCTACGAGCAGTACTTC
D: TRBD2
J: TRBJ2-7
V: TRBV13
size: NA

CDR3: CASSETNRRAGHEQYF
DNA: TGTGCCAGCAGTGAAACCAACCGGAGGGCCGGCCACGAGCAGTACTTC
D: NA
J: TRBJ2-7
V: TRBV6-1
size: NA

CDR3: CASSFDKANVLTF
DNA: TGTGCCAGCAGCTTCGACAAGGCCAACGTCCTGACTTTC
D: NA
J: TRBJ2-6
V: TRBV5-8
size: NA

CDR3: CASSQGQRRSSYEQYF
DNA: TGTGCCAGCAGCCAAGGGCAGCGGCGGAGCTCCTACGAGCAGTACTTC
D: NA
J: TRBJ2-7
V: TRBV14
size: NA

CDR3: CATSRGGNRATKNIQYF
DNA: TGTGCCACCAGCAGAGGAGGAAACAGGGCGACCAAAAACATTCAGTACTTC
D: NA
J: TRBJ2-4
V: TRBV15
size: NA

CDR3: CASSLWRTGVSGYTF
DNA: TGTGCCAGCAGTTTATGGAGGACAGGGGTATCTGGCTACACCTTC
D: TRBD1
J: TRBJ1-2
V: TRBV27
size: few

CDR3: CASSSGISGNTIYF
DNA: TGTGCCAGCAGCTCAGGGATTTCAGGGAACACCATATATTTT
D: NA
J: TRBJ1-3
V: TRBV6-5
size: NA

CDR3: CASSLTSSLWETQYF
DNA: TGTGCCAGCAGCTTGACTAGTTCGTTGTGGGAGACCCAGTACTTC
D: NA
J: TRBJ2-5
V: TRBV5-5
size: NA

CDR3: CASSLGEWNEKLFF
DNA: TGCGCCAGCAGCTTGGGCGAGTGGAATGAAAAACTGTTTTTT
D: NA
J: TRBJ1-4
V: TRBV5-1
size: NA

CDR3: CASSADRGLSHNEQFF
DNA: TGTGCCAGCAGTGCGGACAGGGGGCTCTCCCACAATGAGCAGTTCTTC
D: TRBD1
J: TRBJ2-1
V: TRBV6-1
size: NA

CDR3: CASSLVASGIYEQYF
DNA: TGTGCCAGCAGCTTGGTGGCTAGCGGGATCTACGAGCAGTACTTC
D: TRBD2
J: TRBJ2-7
V: TRBV5-4
size: few

CDR3: CASSLFRTYYEQYF
DNA: TGTGCCAGCAGCTTATTTAGGACTTACTACGAGCAGTACTTC
D: NA
J: TRBJ2-7
V: TRBV7-2
size: NA

CDR3: CASSGGGTLNYGYTF
DNA: TGTGCCAGCAGCGGTGGGGGCACCCTCAACTATGGCTACACCTTC
D: NA
J: TRBJ1-2
V: TRBV5-5
size: once

CDR3: CASRDRAWNTIYF
DNA: TGTGCCAGCAGGGACAGGGCGTGGAACACCATATATTTT
D: TRBD1
J: TRBJ1-3
V: TRBV27
size: NA

CDR3: CASSRDRGAPNEQFF
DNA: TGTGCCAGCAGCCGAGACAGGGGAGCCCCCAATGAGCAGTTCTTC
D: TRBD1
J: TRBJ2-1
V: TRBV4-2
size: NA

CDR3: CASSFRVTASRETQYF
DNA: TGTGCCAGCAGCTTTAGAGTAACGGCCAGCAGGGAGACCCAGTACTTC
D: NA
J: TRBJ2-5
V: TRBV11-2
size: NA

CDR3: CASSLETGGREQYF
DNA: TGTGCCAGCAGCTTGGAGACAGGGGGCCGCGAGCAGTACTTC
D: TRBD1
J: TRBJ2-7
V: TRBV11-2
size: NA

CDR3: CASSSIGDTNEQFF
DNA: TGTGCCAGCAGTTCCATAGGGGATACCAATGAGCAGTTCTTC
D: NA
J: TRBJ2-1
V: TRBV7-9
size: NA

CDR3: CASSPGLGIEQYF
DNA: TGTGCCAGTAGTCCGGGACTAGGAATCGAGCAGTACTTC
D: TRBD2
J: TRBJ2-7
V: TRBV19
size: NA

CDR3: CASSSHFSGQGIEQYF
DNA: TGTGCCAGTAGTAGTCACTTCTCCGGACAGGGTATAGAGCAGTACTTC
D: TRBD1
J: TRBJ2-7
V: TRBV19
size: NA

CDR3: CASSVGGYGNTIYF
DNA: TGTGCCAGCAGCGTAGGGGGCTATGGAAACACCATATATTTT
D: NA
J: TRBJ1-3
V: TRBV9
size: once

CDR3: CASSLGLVTDTQYF
DNA: TGCGCCAGCAGCTTGGGACTAGTCACAGATACGCAGTATTTT
D: NA
J: TRBJ2-3
V: TRBV5-1
size: NA

CDR3: CASSLGRSNTGELFF
DNA: TGTGCCAGCAGCTTAGGCAGATCGAACACCGGGGAGCTGTTTTTT
D: NA
J: TRBJ2-2
V: TRBV11-2
size: NA

CDR3: CASRPPGTGSGEQYF
DNA: TGTGCCAGCAGACCACCCGGGACAGGGTCCGGCGAGCAGTACTTC
D: TRBD1
J: TRBJ2-7
V: TRBV7-6
size: NA

CDR3: CASGTTSYEQYF
DNA: TGTGCCAGCGGGACTACCTCCTACGAGCAGTACTTC
D: TRBD2
J: TRBJ2-7
V: TRBV2
size: NA

CDR3: CASSFRGSGANVLTF
DNA: TGCGCCAGCAGCTTTCGGGGCTCTGGGGCCAACGTCCTGACTTTC
D: NA
J: TRBJ2-6
V: TRBV5-1
size: NA